This T cell receptor beta chain derives from a study of shared clonotypes between healthy human individuals. The healthy adult donors were HIV-negative and reported no recent acute infections or vaccinations. The authors divided CD4+ cells into CD45RA+ naive and CD45RA-negative memory subsets. Sequencing used immunoSEQ multiplex PCR; TCRdb keeps in-frame clones, though not all of them. The sample shows some 2.4 million clones, 80% to 95% of them seen only once. The sequencing sample was made of naive CD4+ T cells from PBMCs. Noted subset: CD45RA+ positively selected. The source of this sequence is a man between 18 and 35 years old in good health. Some clones in this sample may be carry-over from other donors' samples.

The CDR3 DNA reads as TGCGCCAGCAGCTTGTCCCTCCTAGCGGGAGCCCTCCAAGAGACCCAGTACTTC. Its translation is CASSLSLLAGALQETQYF. This sequence joins TRBV5-1 and TRBJ2-5; 10 nucleotides agree with TRBD2. The CDR3 spans 18 residues. Germline V gives CDR1 SGHRS, CDR2 YFSETQ. J gave up 1 base and V 1 base, and 10 bases lay outside the gene matches.